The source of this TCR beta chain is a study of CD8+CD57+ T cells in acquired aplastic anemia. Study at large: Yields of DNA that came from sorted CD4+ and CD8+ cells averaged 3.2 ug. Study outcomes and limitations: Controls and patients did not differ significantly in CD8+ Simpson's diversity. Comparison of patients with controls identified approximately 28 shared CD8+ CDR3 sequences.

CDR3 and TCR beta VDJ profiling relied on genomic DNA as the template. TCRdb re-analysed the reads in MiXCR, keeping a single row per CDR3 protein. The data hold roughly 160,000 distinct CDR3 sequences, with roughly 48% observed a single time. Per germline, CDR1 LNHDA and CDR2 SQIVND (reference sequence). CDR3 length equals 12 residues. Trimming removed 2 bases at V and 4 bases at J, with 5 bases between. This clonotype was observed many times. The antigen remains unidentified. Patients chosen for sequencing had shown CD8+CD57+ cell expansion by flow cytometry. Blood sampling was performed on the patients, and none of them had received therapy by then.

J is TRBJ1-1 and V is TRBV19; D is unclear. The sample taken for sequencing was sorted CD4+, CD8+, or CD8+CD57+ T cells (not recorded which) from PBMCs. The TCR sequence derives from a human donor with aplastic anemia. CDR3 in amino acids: CASSIMSTEAFF. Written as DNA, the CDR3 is TGTGCCAGTAGTATAATGTCCACTGAAGCTTTCTTT. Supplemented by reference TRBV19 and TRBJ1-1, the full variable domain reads DGGITQSPKYLFRKEGQNVTLSCEQNLNHDAMYWYRQDPGQGLRLIYYSQIVNDFQKGDIAEGYSVSREKKESFPLTVTSAQKNPTAFYLCASSIMSTEAFFGQGTRLTVV.